This passage covers 24 T cell receptor beta chains from one sample sequenced in a study of blood T cell repertoires in COVID-19 (dated by TCRdb to the early 2020s). Receptor amplification or capture employed the immunoSEQ multiplex PCR assay. The source is immuneACCESS, and TCRdb retained only in-frame sequences with V and J called. Part of the clones is not carried over; for the studies checked, unresolved V genes explain less than half of this, and the remainder is unexplained. The sample contains approximately 240,000 clones, 87% of them found a single time. The ten largest clones take up 12% of the sample. The specimen sequenced was peripheral blood. The origin of the receptors is a woman aged 18-35 years who had recovered from COVID-19.

This chain uses TRBV24-1 with TRBJ2-3; the match to TRBD1 covers 8 bases. This CDR3 is 15 amino acids long. The V gene end was trimmed by 4 bases and the J gene end by 4 bases; junction bases not matched to a gene: 6. CDR1 is KGHDR, CDR2 SFDVKD, per germline. This CDR3 is CATSERDRKADTQYF. The CDR3 DNA sequence: TGTGCCACCAGTGAACGGGACAGGAAGGCAGATACGCAGTATTTT.

CDR3 amino acids: CASSLGQGVQPQHF. The CDR3 nucleotides read TGCGCCAGCAGCTTGGGACAGGGGGTACAGCCCCAGCATTTT. The rearrangement joins TRBV5-1 to TRBJ1-5, with TRBD1 identical over 9 bases. V was pared by 0 bases and J by 7 bases, with 2 bases of the junction left unmatched. Germline V CDR1 and CDR2: SGHRS, YFSETQ. CDR3 length equals 14 residues.

The chain has TRBV5-1 and TRBJ1-2; D is perhaps TRBD1 (5 bases). This CDR3 is 13 amino acids long. V lost 4 bases, J lost 3 bases, and 10 bases lay in between. CDR1 is SGHRS, CDR2 YFSETQ, per germline. This CDR3 reads CASSTGHDYGYTF. CDR3 nucleotides: TGCGCCAGCAGCACCGGACACGACTATGGCTACACCTTC.

CDR3 protein: CASSFHRENSNQPQHF. In nucleotides, the CDR3 is TGTGCCAGCAGCTTTCACAGGGAGAACTCCAATCAGCCCCAGCATTTT. The rearrangement joins TRBV5-5 to TRBJ1-5, with D tentatively TRBD1 (6 bases). Trimming removed 2 bases from V and 3 bases from J, with 15 bases in between. Germline V gene lookup returns CDR1 SGHKS and CDR2 YYEKEE (reference sequence). The CDR3 extends over 16 amino acids.

This chain uses TRBV5-1 with TRBJ1-1; the match to TRBD1 covers 7 bases. CDR1 is SGHRS and CDR2 is YFSETQ in the germline V gene. The CDR3 contains 12 residues. The J segment lost 9 bases and the V segment lost 5 bases, leaving 7 bases of the junction unmatched. In nucleotides, the CDR3 is TGCGCCAGCAGGACAGGGATCGGGAAAGCTTTCTTT. This codes for CASRTGIGKAFF.

DNA of the CDR3: TGTGCCAGCGACTATATTGGGGGGGATTTGAACACTGAAGCTTTCTTT. It codes for CASDYIGGDLNTEAFF. V usage is TRBV18 and J usage is TRBJ1-1, with D perhaps matching TRBD1 (5 bases). V dropped 8 bases and J dropped 0 bases, with 19 bases sitting between them. CDR3 length: 16 residues. CDR1 is KGHSH and CDR2 is LQKENI in the germline V gene. The entire variable domain, with the rest obtained from reference TRBV18 and TRBJ1-1, is as follows: NAGVMQNPRHLVRRRGQEARLRCSPMKGHSHVYWYRQLPEEGLKFMVYLQKENIIDESGMPKERFSAEFPKEGPSILRIQQVVRGDSAAYFCASDYIGGDLNTEAFFGQGTRLTVV.

This chain uses TRBV28 with TRBJ1-1; no firm D call. The CDR3 totals 14 residues. Germline loops: CDR1 MDHEN, CDR2 SYDVKM. The V gene lost 5 bases and the J gene lost 4 bases, with 14 bases spanning the gap. The chain's CDR3 is CASSLAGGGTEAFF. The CDR3 nucleotides are TGTGCCAGCAGTCTAGCCGGAGGTGGCACTGAAGCTTTCTTT.

V gene TRBV10-2 combines with J gene TRBJ2-3; D possibly corresponds to TRBD1 (6 bases). The germline V and J ends were trimmed by 8 bases and 0 bases, with 15 bases remaining between them. CDR3 length equals 15 residues. Per the germline V gene, CDR1 is WSHSY and CDR2 is SAAADI. The CDR3 is CASEVKQGSTDTQYF. The CDR3 DNA follows: TGCGCCAGCGAGGTAAAGCAGGGGAGCACAGATACGCAGTATTTT.

The chain employs TRBV7-9 and TRBJ1-2; D gene unclear. The CDR3 is 12 amino acids. Trimming left V 2 bases short and J 8 bases short, with 9 bases between. Germline CDR1 and CDR2: SEHNR and FQNEAQ (reference sequence). The chain's CDR3 is CASSLWPGGYTF. In nucleotides, the CDR3 is TGTGCCAGCAGCTTATGGCCCGGGGGCTACACCTTC.

In nucleotides, the CDR3 is TGTGCCAGCAGCGCACCTAGCGGCACAGATACGCAGTATTTT. Amino acid sequence: CASSAPSGTDTQYF. The J gene is TRBJ2-3, the V gene TRBV7-2, with D tentatively TRBD2 (6 bases). Germline CDR1 is SGHTA and CDR2 is FQGNSA. This CDR3 spans 14 amino acids. Trimming left V 5 bases short and J 1 base short, with 10 bases between.

This clone has more than one count but fewer than ten. V and J are TRBV29-1 and TRBJ1-2; 7 bases line up with TRBD1. With V trimmed by 8 bases and J by 12 bases, 15 bases remained unmatched. The germline gives CDR1 SQVTM, CDR2 ANQGSEA. The CDR3 is made up of 12 amino acids. The CDR3 nucleotides are TGCAGCCCTAGTTTACTCGGACAGGCGAACACCTTC. Its protein product is CSPSLLGQANTF.

This clone appeared a few times. V usage is TRBV3-1 (or the pseudogene TRBV3-2) and J usage is TRBJ2-3; D uncertain. The germline gives CDR1 LGHDT, CDR2 YNNKEL (reference sequence). The CDR3 has 16 amino acids. Trimming stripped 0 bases from V and 6 bases from J, with 16 bases between. The CDR3 DNA sequence: TGTGCCAGCAGCCAAGAGTCAGCGTCCGTCCGGGATACGCAGTATTTT. Its translation is CASSQESASVRDTQYF.

The CDR3 region is CASSLQGPLHF. The CDR3 bases are TGTGCCAGCAGTCTCCAGGGACCCCTCCACTTT. The chain uses TRBV6-2 or TRBV6-3 and TRBJ1-6, with D possibly TRBD1 on 5 matching bases. Trimming shortened V by 5 bases and J by 12 bases, and 8 bases separated the two germline ends. The CDR3 is 11 amino acids. Germline V CDR1 and CDR2: MNHEY, SVGEGT.

This rearrangement joins TRBV5-5 to TRBJ2-7, with D maybe TRBD2 (6 bases). Trimming pared 4 bases from V and 3 bases from J, leaving 14 bases between. This CDR3 is built from 14 residues. Germline CDR1 and CDR2: SGHKS and YYEKEE (reference sequence). As DNA, the CDR3 is TGTGCCAGCAGCCCCGACACGGAGGGCTACGAGCAGTACTTC. It specifies CASSPDTEGYEQYF.

V gene TRBV3-1 (or the pseudogene TRBV3-2) combines with J gene TRBJ1-2, with D unresolved. V lost 1 base and J lost 7, with 13 bases in between. The germline gives CDR1 LGHDT, CDR2 YNNKEL (reference sequence). This CDR3 comprises 14 residues. For the CDR3, the DNA is TGTGCCAGCAGCCAAGGGGCCGGTTCCCTTGGCTACACCTTC. It is translated as CASSQGAGSLGYTF.

V and J are TRBV4-3 and TRBJ2-7; 10 bases match TRBD2. J was trimmed by 5 bases and V by 4 bases; bases with no gene match: 11. From germline, CDR1 is LGHNA and CDR2 YSLEER. This CDR3 is 16 amino acids long. CDR3 nucleotides: TGCGCCAGCAGCCCCCGGGCTAGCGGGAGCTTCGACGAGCAGTACTTC. It yields the protein CASSPRASGSFDEQYF.

The gene calls are TRBV30 and TRBJ1-2; TRBD1 matches at 9 bases. The CDR3 runs 15 residues. In germline, CDR1 is GTSNPN, CDR2 SVGIG (reference sequence). Losses at the gene ends were 4 bases for V and 8 bases for J; bases not matched to a gene: 14. For the CDR3, the DNA is TGTGCCTGGACCCACCCGGGACAGGGATGGAAAGGCTACACCTTC. It codes for CAWTHPGQGWKGYTF.

V gene TRBV2 combines with J gene TRBJ2-1, with TRBD2 matching over 10 bases. V lost 6 bases to trimming and J lost 3 bases; unmatched junction nucleotides: 5. Germline loops: CDR1 SNHLY, CDR2 FYNNEI. This CDR3 is 15 amino acids long. The CDR3 loop is CASSVIAGGYNEQFF. CDR3 nucleotides: TGTGCCAGCAGCGTGATAGCGGGAGGCTACAATGAGCAGTTCTTC.

The chain has TRBV5-1 and TRBJ2-3; D might be TRBD2 (6 bases). CDR1 is SGHRS, CDR2 YFSETQ, per germline. The CDR3 totals 17 residues. V lost 4 bases and J 3 bases, leaving 21 bases between the germline ends. CDR3 loop: CASSPLSSGGATDTQYF. CDR3 sequence (DNA): TGCGCCAGCAGCCCCCTGAGTTCCGGAGGGGCAACAGATACGCAGTATTTT.

The chain joins TRBV10-3 to TRBJ2-6; a weak D match, TRBD1 (5 bases). Trimming shortened V by 0 bases and J by 1 base, and 10 bases separated the two germline ends. The germline CDR1 and CDR2 sequences are ENHRY and SYGVKD. This CDR3 has 17 amino acids. The CDR3 protein is CAISESYQGSGANVLTF. As DNA, the CDR3 is TGTGCCATCAGTGAGTCTTATCAGGGTTCTGGGGCCAACGTCCTGACTTTC.

The genes are TRBV1 and TRBJ2-3; TRBD1 reflects the table's D call only, with no check against the DNA. TRBV1 is deemed a pseudogene. The CDR3 is 20 amino acids. CDR3 coding DNA: TGCACCAGCAGCCAAGAGGGGGCAGATCTTAGCCCACTCGGCACAGATACGCAGTATTTT. As protein: CTSSQEGADLSPLGTDTQYF.

V is TRBV27 and J is TRBJ2-3; TRBD2 is a possible D gene (6 bases). The V end was cut by 5 bases, the J end by 1 base, with 13 bases between. The CDR3 contains 15 residues. Germline CDR1 reads MNHEY; CDR2 reads SMNVEV (reference sequence). The CDR3 here is CASSGRTIRTDTQYF. As DNA, the CDR3 is TGTGCCAGCAGTGGACGGACTATACGCACAGATACGCAGTATTTT.

The rearrangement links TRBV18 to TRBJ2-2; 8 bases line up with TRBD2. CDR1 KGHSH and CDR2 LQKENI come from the germline V gene. This CDR3 has 13 amino acids. The V segment lost 8 bases and the J segment 3 bases; nucleotides outside the gene matches: 2. As DNA, the CDR3 is TGTGCCAGCCGAGCGGGGGACACCGGGGAGCTGTTTTTT. Residues: CASRAGDTGELFF.

This clone turned up a few times. The V call is TRBV9, the J call TRBJ1-1, with unresolved D. V was shortened by 3 bases and J by 2 bases, with 8 bases between the two germline ends. The CDR3 is 13 residues long. From germline, CDR1 is SGDLS and CDR2 YYNGEE. The CDR3 DNA sequence: TGTGCCAGCAGCGAGTACACCAACACTGAAGCTTTCTTT. Amino acid sequence: CASSEYTNTEAFF.